Shown below are 28 T cell receptor beta chains from a single sample sequenced in a study of blood T cell repertoires in COVID-19. Clones were sequenced by immunoSEQ multiplex PCR, and TCRdb holds only the in-frame ones, with some missing. Found here are around 100,000 clones, 85% to 90% of them singletons; the top ten hold about 3%. The material sequenced was peripheral blood. The receptors shown here come from a human donor in a cohort sampled during active COVID-19.

V and J are TRBV18 and TRBJ1-1; no clear D. CDR3 length equals 15 residues. V lost 0 bases and J 1 base, leaving 9 bases between the germline ends. Germline CDR1 and CDR2: KGHSH and LQKENI. Written as DNA, the CDR3 is TGTGCCAGCTCACCACCGCCATTGGCGAACACTGAAGCTTTCTTT. Its protein product is CASSPPPLANTEAFF.

There are many counts of this clone. The gene calls are TRBV9 and TRBJ2-5, with TRBD2 matching over 12 bases. Trimming took 0 bases from V and 5 from J; bases not matched to a gene: 5. The CDR3 sequence is 16 residues long. Germline CDR1 is SGDLS and CDR2 is YYNGEE. The CDR3 DNA reads TGTGCCAGCAGCGTAGTGCTAGCGGGAGGGGTGGAGACCCAGTACTTC. This encodes CASSVVLAGGVETQYF.

The genes are TRBV3-1 (or the pseudogene TRBV3-2) and TRBJ2-7, with D maybe TRBD2 (6 bases). Germline CDR1 reads LGHDT; CDR2 reads YNNKEL (reference sequence). The CDR3 loop spans 13 amino acids. Trimming left V 4 bases short and J 4 bases short, with 11 bases between. The CDR3 coding sequence is TGTGCCAGCAGCCCCGGGAGCATTTACGAGCAGTACTTC. Amino acids: CASSPGSIYEQYF.

This clone has a single count. The chain uses TRBV13 and TRBJ2-4; D gene ambiguous. The CDR3 spans 15 residues. The germline CDR1 and CDR2 sequences are PRHDT and FYEKMQ (reference sequence). V dropped 7 bases and J dropped 0 bases, with 13 bases sitting between them. The CDR3 spells CASTSGVEAKNIQYF. The CDR3 bases are TGTGCCAGCACCTCGGGTGTGGAAGCCAAAAACATTCAGTACTTC.

The rearrangement joins TRBV19 to TRBJ2-7; TRBD1 might be the D (6 bases). CDR1 and CDR2 from the germline V gene are LNHDA and SQIVND (reference sequence). The CDR3 length is 15 residues. V was cut by 4 bases and J by 6 bases, with 19 bases left in between. The CDR3 sequence is CASSTLQGSVSEQYF. In DNA form, the CDR3 reads TGTGCCAGTAGTACCCTACAGGGATCGGTGAGCGAGCAGTACTTC.

The rearrangement uses TRBV5-1 and TRBJ1-2; a possible D gene is TRBD1 (6 bases). Trimming removed 4 bases from V and 4 bases from J, with 20 bases in between. The germline CDR1 and CDR2 sequences are SGHRS and YFSETQ. The CDR3 is 16 residues long. CDR3 amino acids: CASSAGPPGVTYGYTF. CDR3 DNA: TGCGCCAGCAGCGCGGGCCCACCAGGGGTAACCTATGGCTACACCTTC.

This clone was recorded once. This chain links TRBV9 with TRBJ1-3; D is uncertain. Germline CDR1 is SGDLS and CDR2 is YYNGEE. Deletions cut 4 bases from V and 2 bases from J, with 7 bases between. The CDR3 length is 13 residues. CDR3 protein: CASSPSPGNTIYF. CDR3 nucleotides: TGTGCCAGCAGCCCGAGCCCTGGAAACACCATATATTTT.

This chain uses TRBV10-2 with TRBJ2-1; a weak D match, TRBD2 (6 bases). Germline V lookup: CDR1 WSHSY, CDR2 SAAADI. Trimming stripped 4 bases from V and 12 bases from J, with 19 bases between. This CDR3 comprises 14 residues. The CDR3 nucleotides are TGCGCCAGCAGTGGGGGATCGGGGGAAAGGGGGCAGTTCTTC. Translating it yields CASSGGSGERGQFF.

The rearrangement links TRBV2 to TRBJ1-2; possible D gene TRBD1, 5 bases. The length of the CDR3 is 14 residues. Trimming pared 7 bases from V and 7 bases from J, leaving 19 bases between. Germline CDR1 reads SNHLY; CDR2 reads FYNNEI. The CDR3 DNA follows: TGTGCCAGCAACCTTGGGGGGGAACTGGGTGGCTACACCTTC. Translated, it gives CASNLGGELGGYTF.

The chain employs TRBV6-5 and TRBJ1-6; D uncertain. Trimming left V 2 bases short and J 5 bases short, with 10 bases between. Germline V gives CDR1 MNHEY, CDR2 SVGAGI. The CDR3 is 15 residues long. For the CDR3, the DNA is TGTGCCAGCAGTTACAGAAGTAGAAATAATTCACCCCTCCACTTT. Translated: CASSYRSRNNSPLHF.

The V gene is TRBV18, the J gene TRBJ2-5; 7 bases fit TRBD2. Trimming cost V 1 base and J 2 bases; bases outside gene matches: 7. Germline V CDR1 and CDR2: KGHSH, LQKENI. This CDR3 contains 16 residues. CDR3 residues: CASSPRIAGIQETQYF. CDR3 nucleotides: TGTGCCAGCTCACCACGGATAGCGGGCATACAAGAGACCCAGTACTTC.

V and J are TRBV9 and TRBJ2-3, with a tentative D call TRBD1 (5 bases). Trimming stripped 5 bases from V and 1 base from J, with 14 bases between. The CDR3 has 15 amino acids. CDR1 and CDR2 from the germline V gene are SGDLS and YYNGEE. As DNA, the CDR3 is TGTGCCAGCAGTTATCAAGGGGCCCGCACAGATACGCAGTATTTT. Its protein product is CASSYQGARTDTQYF.

Only a few counts were recorded for this clone. Its ends do not fully match the called genes, so a read error is possible. The rearrangement joins TRBV30 to TRBJ1-1, with 11 bases lining up with TRBD1. Per germline, CDR1 GTSNPN and CDR2 SVGIG (reference sequence). The CDR3 length is 13 residues. The CDR3 DNA reads TGTGCCTGGAGTGCCGGACAGGGGGCTGAGGCTTTCTTT. This sequence encodes CAWSAGQGAEAFF.

The chain couples TRBV7-9 to TRBJ1-5; D not resolved. This CDR3 has 12 residues. V was cut by 2 bases and J by 12 bases, with 11 bases left in between. The germline gives CDR1 SEHNR, CDR2 FQNEAQ (reference sequence). The CDR3 nucleotides are TGTGCCAGCAGCTTAAATGCCGGTTACCAGCATTTT. Translating it yields CASSLNAGYQHF. The variable domain in full, with the rest retrieved from reference TRBV7-9 and TRBJ1-5, is DTGVSQNPRHKITKRGQNVTFRCDPISEHNRLYWYRQTLGQGPEFLTYFQNEAQLEKSRLLSDRFSAERPKGSFSTLEIQRTEQGDSAMYLCASSLNAGYQHFGDGTRLSIL.

J is TRBJ2-7 and V is TRBV2; 7 bases are shared with TRBD1. The V and J ends lost 6 bases and 2 bases, in that order; junction bases with no gene match: 4. This CDR3 has 13 residues. Germline lookup yields CDR1 SNHLY and CDR2 FYNNEI. The CDR3 reads CASSRGGPYEQYF. CDR3 nucleotides: TGTGCCAGCAGCCGAGGGGGCCCCTACGAGCAGTACTTC.

CDR3 residues: CASSETGGPLSNQPQHF. DNA of the CDR3: TGTGCCAGCAGTGAGACAGGGGGCCCCCTTAGCAATCAGCCCCAGCATTTT. The chain employs TRBV6-1 and TRBJ1-5, with 10 bases aligning to TRBD1. The V and J ends lost 3 bases and 0 bases, in that order; junction bases with no gene match: 5. The CDR3 has 17 amino acids. Germline V gene sequence: CDR1 MNHNS, CDR2 SASEGT.

The chain couples TRBV18 to TRBJ1-1; 7 bases map to TRBD1. Germline CDR1 and CDR2: KGHSH and LQKENI. This CDR3 region has 14 residues. Trimming at V came to 8 bases and at J to 0 bases, leaving 6 bases not matched to a gene. The CDR3 region has the DNA TGTGCCAGCACGTGGGACAGTATGAACACTGAAGCTTTCTTT. Encoded protein: CASTWDSMNTEAFF.

V usage is TRBV9 and J usage is TRBJ2-1, with 11 bases that match TRBD2. V lost 4 bases to trimming and J lost 9 bases; unmatched junction nucleotides: 6. The CDR3 spans 14 residues. CDR1 and CDR2 from the germline V gene are SGDLS and YYNGEE. CDR3 DNA sequence: TGTGCCAGCAGCTCCACCGGGACTAGCGGTGAGCAGTTCTTC. Its protein product is CASSSTGTSGEQFF.

The rearrangement uses TRBV2 and TRBJ1-2; 12 bases agree with TRBD1. The CDR3 spans 14 residues. Germline V gene sequence: CDR1 SNHLY, CDR2 FYNNEI. V was clipped by 4 bases and J by 8 bases; unmatched bases: 5. The CDR3 region has the DNA TGTGCCAGCAGTGGGGACAGGGGGCGACGGGGCTACACCTTC. Amino acid sequence: CASSGDRGRRGYTF.

This clone was recorded only once. The chain has TRBV5-6 and TRBJ1-2, with D possibly TRBD1 on 5 matching bases. The CDR3 is 13 amino acids. The V gene lost 0 bases and the J gene lost 7 bases, with 10 bases spanning the gap. Germline CDR1 reads SGHDT; CDR2 reads YYEEEE. In DNA, the CDR3 is TGTGCCAGCAGCTTGGCAGGGCTTGCTGGCTACACCTTC. The encoded protein is CASSLAGLAGYTF.

The V gene is TRBV30, the J gene TRBJ1-5; tentative D call: TRBD1 (6 bases). The germline V gene encodes CDR1 GTSNPN and CDR2 SVGIG (reference sequence). The V and J ends lost 0 bases and 0 bases respectively, with 15 bases between them. The CDR3 totals 17 residues. CDR3 in DNA: TGTGCCTGGAGTGTACTAGGTGGGGGCAATAGCAATCAGCCCCAGCATTTT. Encoded protein: CAWSVLGGGNSNQPQHF.

The gene calls are TRBV6-4 and TRBJ1-6; TRBD1 agrees at 9 bases. Germline V gene lookup returns CDR1 MRHNA and CDR2 SNTAGT. The V gene end was trimmed by 5 bases and the J gene end by 8 bases; junction bases not matched to a gene: 7. This CDR3 is 15 amino acids long. CDR3 region: CASSQGQGYDSPLHF. As DNA, the CDR3 is TGTGCCAGCAGTCAGGGACAGGGTTACGATTCACCCCTCCACTTT.

V usage is TRBV9 and J usage is TRBJ2-7; maybe TRBD2 (5 bases). V was cut by 0 bases and J by 4 bases, with 14 bases left in between. This CDR3 comprises 15 residues. Germline lookup yields CDR1 SGDLS and CDR2 YYNGEE. CDR3 residues: CASSVAKRAPYEQYF. DNA for the CDR3: TGTGCCAGCAGCGTAGCGAAGAGGGCTCCGTACGAGCAGTACTTC. The variable domain in full, completed from reference TRBV9 and TRBJ2-7, reads DSGVTQTPKHLITATGQRVTLRCSPRSGDLSVYWYQQSLDQGLQFLIQYYNGEERAKGNILERFSAQQFPDLHSELNLSSLELGDSALYFCASSVAKRAPYEQYFGPGTRLTVT.

Details on this clone: Within the sample, other DNA sequences also encode this same CDR3. The chain employs TRBV28 and TRBJ1-5, with 7 bases fitting TRBD1. V shed 5 bases and J 5 bases; nucleotides not matched to a gene: 3. The CDR3 is 13 amino acids. Germline lookup yields CDR1 MDHEN and CDR2 SYDVKM. The CDR3: CASSPQGDQPQHF. The DNA of the CDR3 is TGTGCCAGCAGTCCTCAGGGGGATCAGCCCCAGCATTTT.

The chain employs TRBV30 and TRBJ2-5, with D possibly TRBD2 on 5 matching bases. From germline, CDR1 is GTSNPN and CDR2 SVGIG (reference sequence). V shed 2 bases and J shed 10 bases, with 14 bases lying between them. The CDR3 runs 12 residues. The CDR3 sequence is CAWSPNRDIQYF. For the CDR3, the DNA is TGTGCCTGGAGTCCGAATCGGGATATCCAGTACTTC.

The chain has TRBV4-2 and TRBJ2-1; D gene unclear. Germline lookup yields CDR1 LGHNA and CDR2 YNFKEQ. The V end was cut by 4 bases, the J end by 1 base, with 14 bases between. The CDR3 runs 16 residues. CDR3 region: CASSPVAFGSYNEQFF. As DNA, the CDR3 is TGTGCCAGCAGCCCAGTAGCCTTCGGATCCTACAATGAGCAGTTCTTC.

The chain combines TRBV7-9 with TRBJ2-7; 10 nucleotides agree with TRBD1. The CDR3 is 14 residues long. Per the germline V gene, CDR1 is SEHNR and CDR2 is FQNEAQ (reference sequence). V lost 4 bases to trimming and J lost 6 bases; unmatched junction nucleotides: 6. The CDR3 region has the DNA TGTGCCAGCAGCTCGCCGGGACAGGGGCCCGAGCAGTACTTC. Its translation: CASSSPGQGPEQYF.

This clone was counted a single time. The chain couples TRBV19 to TRBJ2-1, with 9 bases fitting TRBD1. The CDR3 is made up of 16 amino acids. J was trimmed by 0 bases and V by 4 bases; bases with no gene match: 4. Per germline, CDR1 LNHDA and CDR2 SQIVND (reference sequence). The CDR3 is CASSRGTGSSYNEQFF. In nucleotides, the CDR3 is TGTGCCAGTAGTAGAGGGACAGGGAGCTCCTACAATGAGCAGTTCTTC.